This T cell receptor beta chain comes out of a study of OX40 agonist ivuxolimab in advanced cancers. Whole-study findings and limits: Both CD4+ and CD8+ T cell populations in blood had undergone clonal expansion by week 6 at 0.1 to 3.0 mg/kg.

CDR1 and CDR2 (germline): GTSNPN, SVGIG (reference sequence). V was cut by 8 bases and J by 2 bases, with 10 bases left in between. The CDR3 consists of 11 residues. The assay was immunoSEQ multiplex PCR, and TCRdb's table has in-frame clones only and misses some. The sample holds about 120,000 clones; 75% to 90% are singletons and the top ten take 0.5% to 0.7%. As for this clone: Its antigen is as yet unknown.

The source was CD4+ or CD8+ T cells sorted from blood, collected in a trial of the OX40 agonist ivuxolimab. V usage is TRBV30 and J usage is TRBJ2-7; D perhaps matches TRBD1 (5 bases). This sequence originates from an adult with an advanced solid tumor such as melanoma, head and neck, liver or kidney cancer. CDR3: CAAGFAYEQYF. CDR3 DNA sequence: TGTGCCGCAGGGTTCGCCTACGAGCAGTACTTC.